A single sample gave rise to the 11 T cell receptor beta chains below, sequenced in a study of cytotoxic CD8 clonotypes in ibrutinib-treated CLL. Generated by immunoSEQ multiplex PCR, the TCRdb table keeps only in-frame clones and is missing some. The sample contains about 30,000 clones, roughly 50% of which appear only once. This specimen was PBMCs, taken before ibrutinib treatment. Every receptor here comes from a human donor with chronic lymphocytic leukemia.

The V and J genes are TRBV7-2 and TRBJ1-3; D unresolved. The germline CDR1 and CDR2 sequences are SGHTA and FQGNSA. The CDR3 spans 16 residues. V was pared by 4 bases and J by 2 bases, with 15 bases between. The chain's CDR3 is CASSSDPGSAGNTIYF. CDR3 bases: TGTGCCAGCAGCTCTGATCCAGGTTCGGCTGGAAACACCATATATTTT. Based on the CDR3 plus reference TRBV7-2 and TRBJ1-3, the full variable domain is GAGVSQSPSNKVTEKGKDVELRCDPISGHTALYWYRQSLGQGLEFLIYFQGNSAPDKSGLPSDRFSAERTGGSVSTLTIQRTQQEDSAVYLCASSSDPGSAGNTIYFGEGSWLTVV.

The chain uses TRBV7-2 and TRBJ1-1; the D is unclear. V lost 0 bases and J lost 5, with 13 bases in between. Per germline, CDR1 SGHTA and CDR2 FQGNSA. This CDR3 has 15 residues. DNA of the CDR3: TGTGCCAGCAGCTTAGCGCGGGTGGGTAGGACTGAAGCTTTCTTT. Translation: CASSLARVGRTEAFF.

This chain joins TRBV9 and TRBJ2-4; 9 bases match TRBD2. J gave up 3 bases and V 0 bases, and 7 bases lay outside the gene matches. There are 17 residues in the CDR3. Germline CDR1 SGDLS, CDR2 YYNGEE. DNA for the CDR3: TGTGCCAGCAGCGTAGAAGCGGGGGGCCGCGGCAAAAACATTCAGTACTTC. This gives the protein CASSVEAGGRGKNIQYF. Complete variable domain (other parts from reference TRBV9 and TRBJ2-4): DSGVTQTPKHLITATGQRVTLRCSPRSGDLSVYWYQQSLDQGLQFLIQYYNGEERAKGNILERFSAQQFPDLHSELNLSSLELGDSALYFCASSVEAGGRGKNIQYFGAGTRLSVL.

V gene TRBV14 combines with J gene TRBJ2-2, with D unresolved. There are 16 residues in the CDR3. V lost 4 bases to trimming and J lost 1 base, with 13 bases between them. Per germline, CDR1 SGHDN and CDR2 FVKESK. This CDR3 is CASSRLAPQNTGELFF. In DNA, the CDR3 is TGTGCCAGCAGCCGACTGGCACCGCAGAACACCGGGGAGCTGTTTTTT.

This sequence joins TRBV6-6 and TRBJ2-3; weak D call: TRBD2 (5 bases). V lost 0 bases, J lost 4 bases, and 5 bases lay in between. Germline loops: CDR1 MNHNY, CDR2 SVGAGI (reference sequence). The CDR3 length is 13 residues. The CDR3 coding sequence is TGTGCCAGCAGTTACTCGCGGGCAGATACGCAGTATTTT. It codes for CASSYSRADTQYF.

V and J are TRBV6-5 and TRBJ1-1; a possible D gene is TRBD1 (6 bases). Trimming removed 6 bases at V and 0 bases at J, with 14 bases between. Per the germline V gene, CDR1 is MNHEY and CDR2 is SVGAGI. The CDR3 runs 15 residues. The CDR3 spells CASRWGRGMNTEAFF. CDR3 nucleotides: TGTGCCAGCAGGTGGGGCAGGGGCATGAACACTGAAGCTTTCTTT.

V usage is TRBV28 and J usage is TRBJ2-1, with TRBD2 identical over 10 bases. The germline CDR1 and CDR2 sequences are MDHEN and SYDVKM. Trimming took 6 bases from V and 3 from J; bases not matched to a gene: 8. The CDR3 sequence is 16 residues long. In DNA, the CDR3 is TGTGCCAGCAGCCCCGGACTAGCGGCAGTCTACAATGAGCAGTTCTTC. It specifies CASSPGLAAVYNEQFF. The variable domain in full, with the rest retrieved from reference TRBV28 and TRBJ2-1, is DVKVTQSSRYLVKRTGEKVFLECVQDMDHENMFWYRQDPGLGLRLIYFSYDVKMKEKGDIPEGYSVSREKKERFSLILESASTNQTSMYLCASSPGLAAVYNEQFFGPGTRLTVL.

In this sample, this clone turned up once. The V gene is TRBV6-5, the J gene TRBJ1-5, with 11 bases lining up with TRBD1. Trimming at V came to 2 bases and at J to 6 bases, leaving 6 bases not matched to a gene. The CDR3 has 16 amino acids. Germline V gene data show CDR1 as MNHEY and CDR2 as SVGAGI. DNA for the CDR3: TGTGCCAGCAGTTACCATGGACAGGGGGCACGTCAGCCCCAGCATTTT. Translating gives CASSYHGQGARQPQHF.

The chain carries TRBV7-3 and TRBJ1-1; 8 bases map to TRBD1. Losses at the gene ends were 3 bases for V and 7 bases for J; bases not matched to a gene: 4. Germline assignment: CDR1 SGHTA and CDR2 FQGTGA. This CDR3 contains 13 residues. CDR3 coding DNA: TGTGCCAGCAGCTTGGGGACAGGCAGTGAAGCTTTCTTT. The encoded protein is CASSLGTGSEAFF. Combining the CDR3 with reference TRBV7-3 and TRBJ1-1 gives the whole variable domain GAGVSQTPSNKVTEKGKYVELRCDPISGHTALYWYRQSLGQGPEFLIYFQGTGAADDSGLPNDRFFAVRPEGSVSTLKIQRTERGDSAVYLCASSLGTGSEAFFGQGTRLTVV.

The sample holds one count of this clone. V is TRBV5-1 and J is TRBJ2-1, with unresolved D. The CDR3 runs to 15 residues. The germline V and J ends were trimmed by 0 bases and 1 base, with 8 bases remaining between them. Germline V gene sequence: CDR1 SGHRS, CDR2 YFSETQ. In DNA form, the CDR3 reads TGCGCCAGCAGCTTGGGTACAGCGTCCTACAATGAGCAGTTCTTC. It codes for CASSLGTASYNEQFF.

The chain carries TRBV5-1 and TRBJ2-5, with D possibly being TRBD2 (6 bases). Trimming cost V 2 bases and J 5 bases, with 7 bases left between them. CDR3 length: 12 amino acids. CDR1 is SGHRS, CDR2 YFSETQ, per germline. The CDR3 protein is CASSFGGETQYF. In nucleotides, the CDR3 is TGCGCCAGCAGCTTTGGGGGGGAGACCCAGTACTTC.